A single sample gave rise to the 32 T cell receptor beta chains below, sequenced in a study of cytotoxic CD8 clonotypes in ibrutinib-treated CLL. Measured with immunoSEQ multiplex PCR; TCRdb has only the in-frame clones, and not every one. Of about 68,000 clones detected, around 82% appear once; the ten largest clones hold roughly 8%. The source material was PBMCs, sampled at disease progression, from a patient treated with ibrutinib. These receptors were taken from a human donor with chronic lymphocytic leukemia.

The chain carries TRBV5-1 and TRBJ2-5, with D uncertain. This CDR3 comprises 14 residues. Germline CDR1 SGHRS, CDR2 YFSETQ. Deletions cut 0 bases from V and 2 bases from J, with 8 bases between. CDR3 loop: CASSLGLVQETQYF. The CDR3 coding sequence is TGCGCCAGCAGCTTGGGACTGGTACAAGAGACCCAGTACTTC.

This clone was recorded once. V and J are TRBV5-1 and TRBJ1-1; 7 bases fit TRBD1. V was pared by 0 bases and J by 4 bases, with 0 bases of the junction left unmatched. The germline V gene has CDR1 SGHRS and CDR2 YFSETQ. This CDR3 spans 13 amino acids. CDR3 nucleotides: TGCGCCAGCAGCTTGGACAGGGGCACTGAAGCTTTCTTT. Amino acids: CASSLDRGTEAFF.

The chain uses TRBV18 and TRBJ1-2; 11 bases agree with TRBD1. V gave up 4 bases and J gave up 8 bases; unmatched junction bases: 12. Per germline, CDR1 KGHSH and CDR2 LQKENI. The CDR3 has 16 residues. The CDR3: CASSRTGGKQSQGYTF. CDR3 DNA sequence: TGTGCCAGCTCACGGACAGGGGGCAAACAATCCCAAGGCTACACCTTC.

V and J are TRBV5-6 and TRBJ1-2; D gene unclear. Deletions cut 2 bases from V and 2 bases from J, with 13 bases between. The V gene's germline CDR1 is SGHDT and CDR2 YYEEEE. CDR3 length: 15 amino acids. CDR3 sequence reads: CASSFISQRNYGYTF. As DNA, the CDR3 is TGTGCCAGCAGCTTTATCTCCCAGAGGAACTATGGCTACACCTTC.

The gene calls are TRBV5-1 and TRBJ2-5, with 10 bases that match TRBD1. The end of the DNA is better explained by TRBJ2-7, so the J call may be wrong. Germline V CDR1 and CDR2: SGHRS, YFSETQ. This CDR3 spans 15 amino acids. The CDR3 here is CASSLGQGDAYEQYF. The CDR3 coding sequence is TGCGCCAGCAGCTTAGGACAGGGGGACGCCTACGAGCAGTACTTC.

The chain couples TRBV11-2 to TRBJ1-1; D unclear. The CDR3 is 14 amino acids. V shed 2 bases and J shed 8 bases, with 15 bases lying between them. Germline CDR1 is SGHAT and CDR2 is FQNNGV. The chain's CDR3 is CASSLTTGPSEAFF. The CDR3 nucleotides read TGTGCCAGCAGCTTAACCACCGGACCCTCGGAAGCTTTCTTT.

V gene TRBV18 combines with J gene TRBJ1-1; D might be TRBD1 (6 bases). V was shortened by 3 bases and J by 6 bases, with 11 bases between the two germline ends. The germline V gene has CDR1 KGHSH and CDR2 LQKENI. There are 13 residues in the CDR3. Here the CDR3 reads CASSPDRKSEAFF. The CDR3 bases are TGTGCCAGCTCACCCGACAGGAAGTCTGAAGCTTTCTTT. The full variable domain, its missing parts supplied by reference TRBV18 and TRBJ1-1, is NAGVMQNPRHLVRRRGQEARLRCSPMKGHSHVYWYRQLPEEGLKFMVYLQKENIIDESGMPKERFSAEFPKEGPSILRIQQVVRGDSAAYFCASSPDRKSEAFFGQGTRLTVV.

CDR3 nucleotide sequence: TGCACCAGCAGCCAAGAGACCGAGAACAAGCGGTACTTC. As protein: CTSSQETENKRYF. The V and J genes are TRBV1 and TRBJ2-5; TRBD2, as called in the table, went unchecked against the DNA. TRBV1 is shown as a pseudogene. CDR3 length equals 13 residues.

This clone was found once. The V call is TRBV6-6, the J call TRBJ2-7; either TRBD1 or TRBD2 may fit D (5 bases each). Germline V gene lookup returns CDR1 MNHNY and CDR2 SVGAGI (reference sequence). V was trimmed by 2 bases and J by 5 bases, leaving 16 bases between them. The CDR3 consists of 15 residues. The CDR3 is CASSYQGSARDEQYF. The CDR3 nucleotides are TGTGCCAGCAGTTACCAGGGATCAGCGAGGGACGAGCAGTACTTC.

With regard to this clone: An end of the junction differs from the germline gene, which may be a read error. This chain joins TRBV7-3 and TRBJ2-7; TRBD2 matches at 11 bases. Germline loops: CDR1 SGHTA, CDR2 FQGTGA. The CDR3 sequence is 14 residues long. CDR3 residues: CASSLTSGSYEQYF. The CDR3 DNA reads as TGTGCCAGCAGTTTAACTAGCGGGAGTTACGAGCAGTACTTC. The full variable domain, rest sourced from reference TRBV7-3 and TRBJ2-7, is GAGVSQTPSNKVTEKGKYVELRCDPISGHTALYWYRQSLGQGPEFLIYFQGTGAADDSGLPNDRFFAVRPEGSVSTLKIQRTERGDSAVYLCASSLTSGSYEQYFGPGTRLTVT.

Worth noting for this clone: The same CDR3 also results from other DNA sequences found in this sample. The chain uses TRBV19 and TRBJ2-5; 11 positions agree with TRBD1. Germline values: CDR1 LNHDA, CDR2 SQIVND (reference sequence). With 6 bases clipped from V and 4 bases from J, the junction kept 4 bases outside the gene matches. The CDR3 runs to 14 residues. CDR3 nucleotides: TGTGCCAGTAGACGGACAGGGGGCCGAGAGACCCAGTACTTC. As protein: CASRRTGGRETQYF.

V usage is TRBV13 and J usage is TRBJ1-5; D is unclear. This CDR3 is built from 16 residues. Trimming removed 0 bases from V and 2 bases from J, with 11 bases in between. CDR1 PRHDT and CDR2 FYEKMQ come from the germline V gene (reference sequence). CDR3 coding DNA: TGTGCCAGCAGCTTAGGGAGGAGGGCAGGCAATCAGCCCCAGCATTTT. Residues: CASSLGRRAGNQPQHF.

The sample holds one count of this clone. The CDR3 region is CASSQGQPYGYTF. The CDR3, as DNA: TGCGCCAGCAGCCAGGGACAGCCCTATGGCTACACCTTC. The rearrangement joins TRBV5-1 to TRBJ1-2; 7 nucleotides line up with TRBD1. The CDR3 totals 13 residues. Germline CDR1 reads SGHRS; CDR2 reads YFSETQ. Losses at the gene ends were 4 bases for V and 4 bases for J; bases not matched to a gene: 4.

This clone was counted only a few times. The rearrangement links TRBV6-5 to TRBJ1-3; TRBD1 is a possible D gene (5 bases). The germline V gene encodes CDR1 MNHEY and CDR2 SVGAGI. The CDR3 has 15 residues. V was clipped by 0 bases and J by 4 bases, with 10 bases between them. In DNA form, the CDR3 reads TGTGCCAGCAGTTACTCAGGGGAAGGGGGAAACACCATATATTTT. As protein: CASSYSGEGGNTIYF.

This clone was seen a few times. As DNA, the CDR3 is TGTGCCAGCAGCCCCCAGGGGGCTCGCTACACCTTC. Its protein is CASSPQGARYTF. This chain joins TRBV7-2 and TRBJ1-2; 8 nucleotides align to TRBD1. J lost 9 bases, V lost 5 bases, and 5 bases had no gene match. The CDR3 runs 12 residues. The germline CDR1 and CDR2 sequences are SGHTA and FQGNSA.

V and J are TRBV27 and TRBJ1-5; D remains unclear. The V end lost 1 base, the J end lost 3 bases, and 10 bases lay between the germline ends. The CDR3 length is 15 residues. Germline CDR1 is MNHEY and CDR2 is SMNVEV (reference sequence). This CDR3 reads CASSLYPPSNQPQHF. As DNA, the CDR3 is TGTGCCAGCAGTTTATACCCGCCCTCCAATCAGCCCCAGCATTTT.

The chain recombines TRBV2 with TRBJ2-1, with TRBD2 matching 11 bases. Per germline, CDR1 SNHLY and CDR2 FYNNEI. V trimming: 6 bases; J trimming: 4 bases; junction bases outside the gene matches: 5. The CDR3 sequence is 15 residues long. CDR3 protein: CASRWTSGRYNEQFF. The DNA of the CDR3 is TGTGCCAGCAGGTGGACTAGCGGGCGATACAATGAGCAGTTCTTC.

The chain is built from TRBV30 and TRBJ1-5; tentative D call: TRBD1 (5 bases). The CDR3 runs 14 residues. Deletions cut 4 bases from V and 1 base from J, with 11 bases between. Germline CDR1 reads GTSNPN; CDR2 reads SVGIG (reference sequence). The CDR3 loop reads CAWTVGGSNQPQHF. DNA for the CDR3: TGTGCCTGGACGGTGGGGGGAAGCAATCAGCCCCAGCATTTT. Full variable domain (outside the CDR3, taken from reference TRBV30 and TRBJ1-5): SQTIHQWPATLVQPVGSPLSLECTVEGTSNPNLYWYRQAAGRGLQLLFYSVGIGQISSEVPQNLSASRPQDRQFILSSKKLLLSDSGFYLCAWTVGGSNQPQHFGDGTRLSIL.

CDR3 coding DNA: TGTGCCAGCTCACAGGGACAGAGAGACTACGAGCAGTACTTC. It yields the protein CASSQGQRDYEQYF. The rearrangement joins TRBV18 to TRBJ2-7; 7 nucleotides match TRBD1. The CDR3 has 14 residues. J was trimmed by 3 bases and V by 4 bases; bases with no gene match: 6. In germline, CDR1 is KGHSH, CDR2 LQKENI.

The chain joins TRBV6-5 to TRBJ1-2, with TRBD1 identical over 12 bases. Germline CDR1 reads MNHEY; CDR2 reads SVGAGI. V dropped 0 bases and J dropped 8; count of bases not matched to a gene: 7. The CDR3 totals 16 residues. CDR3 sequence (DNA): TGTGCCAGCAGTTACTCGCTTGGGACAGGGGGCCAAGGCTACACCTTC. It translates to CASSYSLGTGGQGYTF.

The chain links TRBV6-5 to TRBJ1-2; D remains ambiguous. From germline, CDR1 is MNHEY and CDR2 SVGAGI. V gave up 2 bases and J gave up 2 bases, with 6 bases separating them. The CDR3 runs 13 residues. The CDR3, as DNA: TGTGCCAGCAGTTACATTCAGAACTATGGCTACACCTTC. This gives the protein CASSYIQNYGYTF.

The CDR3: CASSLSVSPHPQTQTGEQYF. CDR3 DNA sequence: TGTGCCAGCAGCTTATCAGTCTCCCCACACCCTCAGACACAAACGGGAGAGCAGTACTTC. The V gene is TRBV13, the J gene TRBJ2-7; perhaps TRBD2 as D (5 bases). The ends were cut back, 2 bases at V and 7 bases at J, with 33 bases in the middle. The CDR3 is made up of 20 amino acids. Germline V gene lookup returns CDR1 PRHDT and CDR2 FYEKMQ (reference sequence).

The chain has TRBV27 and TRBJ2-7; 9 nucleotides match TRBD1. With V trimmed by 3 bases and J by 4 bases, 10 bases remained unmatched. The germline V gene encodes CDR1 MNHEY and CDR2 SMNVEV (reference sequence). The CDR3 totals 16 residues. CDR3 coding DNA: TGTGCCAGCAGTTTCGGCCGCGGACAGGGGACGTACGAGCAGTACTTC. Amino acid sequence: CASSFGRGQGTYEQYF.

The chain joins TRBV7-9 to TRBJ2-7; TRBD2 agrees at 10 bases. Germline V gene data show CDR1 as SEHNR and CDR2 as FQNEAQ (reference sequence). CDR3 length equals 16 residues. The junction had 15 bases not matched to a gene; V was cut back by 7 bases and J by 6 bases. As DNA, the CDR3 is TGTGCCAGCACCAGGGCGGCTAGCGGGAGTTTTGGCGAGCAGTACTTC. Translated: CASTRAASGSFGEQYF.

The chain recombines TRBV19 with TRBJ2-3; 7 nucleotides agree with TRBD2. Germline values: CDR1 LNHDA, CDR2 SQIVND (reference sequence). This CDR3 spans 19 amino acids. With 3 bases clipped from V and 4 bases from J, the junction kept 19 bases outside the gene matches. The DNA of the CDR3 is TGTGCCAGTAGTATTGGCAGGATACAGGCTAGCGGTTTCTCAGATACGCAGTATTTT. Translated, it gives CASSIGRIQASGFSDTQYF. The full variable domain, completed using reference TRBV19 and TRBJ2-3, is DGGITQSPKYLFRKEGQNVTLSCEQNLNHDAMYWYRQDPGQGLRLIYYSQIVNDFQKGDIAEGYSVSREKKESFPLTVTSAQKNPTAFYLCASSIGRIQASGFSDTQYFGPGTRLTVL.

This chain links TRBV13 with TRBJ1-1, with D uncertain. The CDR3 runs to 15 residues. CDR1 is PRHDT and CDR2 is FYEKMQ in the germline V gene (reference sequence). Trimming stripped 2 bases from V and 0 bases from J, with 10 bases between. The CDR3 region is CASSLLQVMNTEAFF. The CDR3 bases are TGTGCCAGCAGCTTACTGCAAGTTATGAACACTGAAGCTTTCTTT.

The chain carries TRBV27 and TRBJ2-7; 7 bases agree with TRBD1. After removal of 3 bases from V and 3 bases from J, the junction contained 2 bases not matched to a gene. The CDR3 has 13 residues. CDR1 MNHEY and CDR2 SMNVEV come from the germline V gene (reference sequence). In DNA form, the CDR3 reads TGTGCCAGCAGTTTCGGGACAGACTACGAGCAGTACTTC. It specifies CASSFGTDYEQYF.

The rearrangement joins TRBV7-9 to TRBJ1-2; D remains unclear. Trimming stripped 5 bases from V and 4 bases from J, with 11 bases between. The length of the CDR3 is 13 residues. Germline lookup yields CDR1 SEHNR and CDR2 FQNEAQ (reference sequence). The CDR3 loop reads CASSQPGVYGYTF. The CDR3 DNA reads TGTGCCAGCAGCCAGCCCGGGGTCTATGGCTACACCTTC.

The chain carries TRBV5-1 and TRBJ2-6; unclear D gene. Germline-derived CDR1 and CDR2 are SGHRS and YFSETQ. The CDR3 runs to 14 residues. Trimming took 5 bases from V and 0 from J, leaving 6 bases between them. CDR3 bases: TGCGCCAGCAGTATGAGCTCTGGGGCCAACGTCCTGACTTTC. This gives the protein CASSMSSGANVLTF.

This chain connects TRBV7-9 to TRBJ2-1; TRBD2 might be the D (5 bases). Trimming took off 1 base at V and 9 bases at J, with 22 bases between the two ends. The CDR3 covers 17 residues. In germline, CDR1 is SEHNR, CDR2 FQNEAQ (reference sequence). CDR3 nucleotide sequence: TGTGCCAGCAGCTTAGATCAGAAACTCGGGAATTTGGTTGAGCAGTTCTTC. This encodes CASSLDQKLGNLVEQFF.

The V gene is TRBV12-5, the J gene TRBJ2-3; the D is unclear. The V and J ends lost 0 bases and 2 bases respectively, with 12 bases between them. This CDR3 contains 16 residues. Germline loops: CDR1 LGHNT, CDR2 FRNRAP. Here the CDR3 DNA reads TGTGCTAGTGGTTTGGTACTTGGGTTCGACACAGATACGCAGTATTTT. It codes for CASGLVLGFDTDTQYF. Supplemented by reference TRBV12-5 and TRBJ2-3, the full variable domain reads DARVTQTPRHKVTEMGQEVTMRCQPILGHNTVFWYRQTMMQGLELLAYFRNRAPLDDSGMPKDRFSAEMPDATLATLKIQPSEPRDSAVYFCASGLVLGFDTDTQYFGPGTRLTVL.

V and J are TRBV5-4 and TRBJ2-1; TRBD2 matches 9 bases. CDR1 is SGHNT, CDR2 YYREEE, per germline (reference sequence). The CDR3 contains 17 residues. Trimming took 3 bases from V and 7 from J; bases not matched to a gene: 14. CDR3 amino acids: CASSSGNRGGADNEQFF. The DNA for the CDR3 is TGTGCCAGCAGCTCAGGGAACCGCGGGGGGGCGGATAATGAGCAGTTCTTC.